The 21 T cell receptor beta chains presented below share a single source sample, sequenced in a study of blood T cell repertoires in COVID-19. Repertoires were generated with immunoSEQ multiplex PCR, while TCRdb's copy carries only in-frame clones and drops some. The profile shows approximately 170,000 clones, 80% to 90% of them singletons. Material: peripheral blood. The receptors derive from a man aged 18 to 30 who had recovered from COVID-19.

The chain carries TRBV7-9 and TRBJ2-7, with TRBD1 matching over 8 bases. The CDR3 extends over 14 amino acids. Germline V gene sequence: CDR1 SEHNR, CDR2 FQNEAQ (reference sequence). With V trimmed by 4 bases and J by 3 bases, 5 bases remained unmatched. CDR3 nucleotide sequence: TGTGCCAGCAGCTCGATCGGACAGGGCTACGAGCAGTACTTC. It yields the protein CASSSIGQGYEQYF.

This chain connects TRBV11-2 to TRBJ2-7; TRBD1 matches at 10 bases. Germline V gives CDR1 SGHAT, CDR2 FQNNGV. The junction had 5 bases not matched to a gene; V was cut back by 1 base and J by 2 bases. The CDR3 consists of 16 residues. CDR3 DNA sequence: TGTGCCAGCAGCTTAGCTCGACAGGGGGCTGCCTACGAGCAGTACTTC. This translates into CASSLARQGAAYEQYF.

This chain's CDR3 is CASSGGRTESNGYTF. CDR3 bases: TGTGCCAGTAGTGGGGGCCGGACAGAAAGTAATGGCTACACCTTC. The chain combines TRBV19 with TRBJ1-2; a weak D match, TRBD1 (6 bases). CDR3 size: 15 residues. The germline V gene encodes CDR1 LNHDA and CDR2 SQIVND (reference sequence). V was pared by 5 bases and J by 6 bases, with 19 bases between.

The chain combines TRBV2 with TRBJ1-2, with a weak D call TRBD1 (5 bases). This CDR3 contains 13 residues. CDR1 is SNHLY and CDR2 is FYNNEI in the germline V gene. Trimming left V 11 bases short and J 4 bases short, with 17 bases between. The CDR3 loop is CAGSVPGSYGYTF. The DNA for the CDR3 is TGTGCCGGCTCAGTCCCAGGGTCCTATGGCTACACCTTC.

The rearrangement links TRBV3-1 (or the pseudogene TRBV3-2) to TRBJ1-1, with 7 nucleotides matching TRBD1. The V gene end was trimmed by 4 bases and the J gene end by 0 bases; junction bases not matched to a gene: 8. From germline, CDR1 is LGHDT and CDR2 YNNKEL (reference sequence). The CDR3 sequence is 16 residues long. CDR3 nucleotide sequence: TGTGCCAGCAGCCCGTTGGGCAGGGGGATGAACACTGAAGCTTTCTTT. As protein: CASSPLGRGMNTEAFF.

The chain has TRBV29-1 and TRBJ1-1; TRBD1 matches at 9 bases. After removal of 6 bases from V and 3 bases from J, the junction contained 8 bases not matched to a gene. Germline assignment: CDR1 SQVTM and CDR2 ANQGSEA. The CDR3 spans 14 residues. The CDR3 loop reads CSVGYRGRDTEAFF. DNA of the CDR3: TGCAGCGTCGGTTACAGGGGGCGAGACACTGAAGCTTTCTTT.

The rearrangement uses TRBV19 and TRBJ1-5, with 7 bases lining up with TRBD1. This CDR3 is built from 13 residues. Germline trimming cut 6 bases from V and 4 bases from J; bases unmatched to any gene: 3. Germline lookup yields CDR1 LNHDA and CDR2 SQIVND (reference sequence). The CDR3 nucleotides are TGTGCCAGTAGGCGGGACAGAAATCAGCCCCAGCATTTT. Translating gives CASRRDRNQPQHF.

The CDR3 is CASAGRSTDTQYF. The CDR3 coding sequence is TGTGCTAGCGCTGGGCGCTCCACAGATACGCAGTATTTT. The chain carries TRBV7-7 and TRBJ2-3; maybe TRBD2 (5 bases). From germline, CDR1 is SSHAT and CDR2 FNYEAQ (reference sequence). CDR3 size: 13 residues.

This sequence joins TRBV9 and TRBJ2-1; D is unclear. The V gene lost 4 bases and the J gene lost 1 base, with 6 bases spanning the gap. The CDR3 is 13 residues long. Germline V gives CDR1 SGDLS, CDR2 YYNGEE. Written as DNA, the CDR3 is TGTGCCAGCAGCCTCAGGTCCTACAATGAGCAGTTCTTC. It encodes CASSLRSYNEQFF.

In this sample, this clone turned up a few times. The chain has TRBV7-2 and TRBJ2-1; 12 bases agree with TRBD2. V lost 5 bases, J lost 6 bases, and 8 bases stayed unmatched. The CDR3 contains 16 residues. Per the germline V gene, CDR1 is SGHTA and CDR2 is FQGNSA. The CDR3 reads CASSVLPSGRANEQFF. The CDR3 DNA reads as TGTGCCAGCAGCGTATTACCTAGCGGGAGGGCCAATGAGCAGTTCTTC.

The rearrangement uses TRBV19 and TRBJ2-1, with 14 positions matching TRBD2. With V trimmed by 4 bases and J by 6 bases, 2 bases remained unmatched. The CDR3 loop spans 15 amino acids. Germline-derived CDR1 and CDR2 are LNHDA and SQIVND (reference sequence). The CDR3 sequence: CASSTGTSGSNEQFF. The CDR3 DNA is TGTGCCAGTAGTACGGGGACTAGCGGGAGCAATGAGCAGTTCTTC.

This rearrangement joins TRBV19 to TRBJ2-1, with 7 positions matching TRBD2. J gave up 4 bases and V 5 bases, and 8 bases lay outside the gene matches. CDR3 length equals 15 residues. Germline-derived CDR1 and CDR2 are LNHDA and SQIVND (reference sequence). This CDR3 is CASSSLSGGYNEQFF. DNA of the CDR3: TGTGCCAGTAGTTCTCTTTCGGGGGGATACAATGAGCAGTTCTTC.

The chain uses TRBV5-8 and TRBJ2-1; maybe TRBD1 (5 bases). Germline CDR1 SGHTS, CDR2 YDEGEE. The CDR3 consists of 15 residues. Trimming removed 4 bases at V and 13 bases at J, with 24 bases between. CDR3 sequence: CASSKLTDSSSSQFF. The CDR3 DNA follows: TGTGCCAGCAGCAAACTGACAGATTCCTCATCCTCACAGTTCTTC.

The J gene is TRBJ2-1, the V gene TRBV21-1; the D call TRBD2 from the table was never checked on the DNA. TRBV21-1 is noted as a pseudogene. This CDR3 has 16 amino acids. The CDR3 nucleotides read TGTGCCAGCAGCAAAGGGAGGCGGGAGCTCCACAATGAGCAGTTCTTC. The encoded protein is CASSKGRRELHNEQFF.

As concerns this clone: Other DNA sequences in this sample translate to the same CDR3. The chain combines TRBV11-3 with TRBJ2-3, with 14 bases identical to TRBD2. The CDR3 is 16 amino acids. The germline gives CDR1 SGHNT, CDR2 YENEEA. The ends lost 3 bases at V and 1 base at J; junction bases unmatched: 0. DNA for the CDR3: TGTGCCAGCAGCTTGGGACTAGCGGGGGGCACAGATACGCAGTATTTT. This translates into CASSLGLAGGTDTQYF.

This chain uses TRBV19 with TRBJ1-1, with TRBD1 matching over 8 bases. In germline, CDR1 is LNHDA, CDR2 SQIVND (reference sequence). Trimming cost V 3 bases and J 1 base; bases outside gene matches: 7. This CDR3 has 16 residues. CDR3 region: CASSMGQVWRNTEAFF. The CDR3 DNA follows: TGTGCCAGTAGTATGGGACAGGTATGGCGGAACACTGAAGCTTTCTTT.

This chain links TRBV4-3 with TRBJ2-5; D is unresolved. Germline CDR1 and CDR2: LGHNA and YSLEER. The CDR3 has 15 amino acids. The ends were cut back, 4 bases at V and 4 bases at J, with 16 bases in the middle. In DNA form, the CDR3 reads TGCGCCAGCAGCCCCGAGACACAGTTGGGAGAGACCCAGTACTTC. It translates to CASSPETQLGETQYF.

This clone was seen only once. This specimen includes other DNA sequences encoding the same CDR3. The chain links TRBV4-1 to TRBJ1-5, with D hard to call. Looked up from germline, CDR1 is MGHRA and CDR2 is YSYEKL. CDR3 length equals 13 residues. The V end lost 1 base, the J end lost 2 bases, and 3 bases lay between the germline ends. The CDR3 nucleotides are TGCGCCAGCAGCCAAGCTGGCAATCAGCCCCAGCATTTT. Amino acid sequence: CASSQAGNQPQHF.

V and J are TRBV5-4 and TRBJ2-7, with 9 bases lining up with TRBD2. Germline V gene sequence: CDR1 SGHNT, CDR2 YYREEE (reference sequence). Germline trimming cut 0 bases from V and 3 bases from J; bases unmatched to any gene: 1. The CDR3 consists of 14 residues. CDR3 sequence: CASSLGTSVYEQYF. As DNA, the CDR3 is TGTGCCAGCAGCTTGGGGACTAGCGTCTACGAGCAGTACTTC.

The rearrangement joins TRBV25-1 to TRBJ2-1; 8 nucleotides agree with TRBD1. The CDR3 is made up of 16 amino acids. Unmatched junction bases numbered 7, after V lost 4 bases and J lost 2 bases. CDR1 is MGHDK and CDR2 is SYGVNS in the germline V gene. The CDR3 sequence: CASSAGQGTPYNEQFF. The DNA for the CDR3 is TGTGCCAGCAGTGCCGGACAGGGAACCCCCTACAATGAGCAGTTCTTC.

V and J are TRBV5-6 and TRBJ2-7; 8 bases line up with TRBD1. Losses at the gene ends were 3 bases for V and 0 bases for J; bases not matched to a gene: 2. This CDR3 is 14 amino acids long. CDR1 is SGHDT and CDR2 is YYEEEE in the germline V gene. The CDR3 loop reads CASSYGTGSYEQYF. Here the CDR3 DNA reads TGTGCCAGCAGCTATGGGACAGGCTCCTACGAGCAGTACTTC.